Below, 26 T cell receptor beta chains from the same sample are listed, as sequenced in a study of T cell responses to AZD1222 COVID-19 vaccine. Here immunoSEQ multiplex PCR was the method, and the copy in TCRdb shows in-frame clones only, minus some. The sample has some 130,000 clones; 88% are singletons. The sequencing here drew on peripheral blood, taken on day 0 of AZD1222 vaccination. Receptors were obtained from an adult in good health.

This sequence joins TRBV6-2 or TRBV6-3 and TRBJ2-7; TRBD1 agrees at 8 bases. This CDR3 has 14 amino acids. Germline V gene lookup returns CDR1 MNHEY and CDR2 SVGEGT. After removal of 6 bases from V and 3 bases from J, the junction contained 7 bases not matched to a gene. In DNA form, the CDR3 reads TGTGCCAGCAGCTCAGGGGGCGACCTCTACGAGCAGTACTTC. This gives the protein CASSSGGDLYEQYF.

The chain uses TRBV15 and TRBJ2-7; no clear D gene. V was pared by 1 base and J by 7 bases, with 11 bases between. The length of the CDR3 is 13 residues. CDR1 is LNHNV and CDR2 is YYDKDF in the germline V gene (reference sequence). CDR3 coding DNA: TGTGCCACCAGCAGAGCTACCGGTTGGGAGCAGTACTTC. Protein sequence: CATSRATGWEQYF.

This clone was detected a few times. The chain recombines TRBV28 with TRBJ1-5; TRBD1 matches at 8 bases. The CDR3 has 15 residues. Germline CDR1 MDHEN, CDR2 SYDVKM. V lost 5 bases, J lost 7 bases, and 10 bases stayed unmatched. DNA of the CDR3: TGTGCCAGCAGTCCATCCCAGGGGGCGCAACAGCCCCAGCATTTT. Encoded protein: CASSPSQGAQQPQHF.

The V and J genes are TRBV6-6 and TRBJ2-7; D ambiguous. Trimming cost V 4 bases and J 4 bases, with 17 bases left between them. CDR1 and CDR2 from the germline V gene are MNHNY and SVGAGI (reference sequence). This CDR3 comprises 15 residues. CDR3 region: CASSSTAGGPYEQYF. CDR3 sequence (DNA): TGTGCCAGCAGTTCCACCGCCGGTGGGCCATACGAGCAGTACTTC.

The genes are TRBV6-5 and TRBJ1-2; 9 bases align to TRBD1. Germline V lookup: CDR1 MNHEY, CDR2 SVGAGI. J lost 3 bases, V lost 8 bases, and 7 bases had no gene match. The CDR3 is made up of 14 amino acids. CDR3 residues: CASSQRDRDYGYTF. Written as DNA, the CDR3 is TGTGCCAGCTCCCAACGGGACAGGGACTATGGCTACACCTTC.

This clone was observed a single time. The V gene is TRBV4-3, the J gene TRBJ1-1; no definite D call. V lost 0 bases and J 6 bases, leaving 11 bases between the germline ends. The germline CDR1 and CDR2 sequences are LGHNA and YSLEER. The CDR3 totals 14 residues. The CDR3 DNA is TGCGCCAGCAGCCAAGATGACGGGATGGCTGAAGCTTTCTTT. Amino acids: CASSQDDGMAEAFF.

J is TRBJ2-7 and V is TRBV11-3; 11 bases fit TRBD1. CDR3 length equals 15 residues. V lost 5 bases to trimming and J lost 3 bases; unmatched junction nucleotides: 6. Germline CDR1 is SGHNT and CDR2 is YENEEA. Here the CDR3 DNA reads TGTGCCAGCAGCCCTAGGACAGGGGGCAACTACGAGCAGTACTTC. This gives the protein CASSPRTGGNYEQYF.

This clone was seen just once. The V gene is TRBV19, the J gene TRBJ2-2; 10 bases map to TRBD2. V was pared by 6 bases and J by 5 bases, with 6 bases of the junction left unmatched. The CDR3 spans 15 residues. Germline V CDR1 and CDR2: LNHDA, SQIVND (reference sequence). CDR3 DNA: TGTGCCAGTAGAAGCGGGGGGGCTAGGACCGGGGAGCTGTTTTTT. Translation gives CASRSGGARTGELFF.

The J gene is TRBJ2-7, the V gene TRBV6-5; D might be TRBD1 (5 bases). The germline CDR1 and CDR2 sequences are MNHEY and SVGAGI. V lost 3 bases and J lost 2, with 14 bases in between. The CDR3 totals 15 residues. Written as DNA, the CDR3 is TGTGCCAGCAGTTATCAGGCAGGGTCACCCTACGAGCAGTACTTC. Translation: CASSYQAGSPYEQYF.

The chain joins TRBV6-5 to TRBJ2-2; no definite D call. The CDR3 contains 14 residues. V was cut by 6 bases and J by 0 bases, with 8 bases left in between. Germline V gives CDR1 MNHEY, CDR2 SVGAGI. The CDR3, as DNA: TGTGCCAGCAGGCAGGATCCGAACACCGGGGAGCTGTTTTTT. The encoded protein is CASRQDPNTGELFF.

This clone was recorded only once. CDR3 nucleotides: TGCGCCAGCAGCCCGTCGGCTAGCGGGACTCAAGAGACCCAGTACTTC. It encodes CASSPSASGTQETQYF. The chain combines TRBV5-1 with TRBJ2-5; TRBD2 aligns across 9 bases. The CDR3 spans 16 residues. The germline CDR1 and CDR2 sequences are SGHRS and YFSETQ. The V and J ends lost 4 bases and 2 bases, in that order; junction bases with no gene match: 9.

The chain carries TRBV6-5 and TRBJ1-5, with 7 positions matching TRBD1. CDR1 and CDR2 (germline): MNHEY, SVGAGI. V shed 6 bases, J shed 5 bases, and the junction held 7 bases outside the gene matches. The CDR3 runs 14 residues. The CDR3 DNA sequence: TGTGCCAGCAGCCCGACAGGGAGGGATCAGCCCCAGCATTTT. Its protein product is CASSPTGRDQPQHF.

J is TRBJ2-7 and V is TRBV5-1, with D tentatively TRBD2 (6 bases). The CDR3 is 15 residues long. CDR1 is SGHRS, CDR2 YFSETQ, per germline. V was trimmed by 0 bases and J by 0 bases, leaving 10 bases between them. The CDR3 DNA is TGCGCCAGCAGCTTGGTGGGGGGATCCTCCTACGAGCAGTACTTC. Protein: CASSLVGGSSYEQYF.

This sequence joins TRBV19 and TRBJ1-4; D unresolved. Germline loops: CDR1 LNHDA, CDR2 SQIVND (reference sequence). The CDR3 consists of 16 residues. The ends were cut back, 6 bases at V and 0 bases at J, with 14 bases in the middle. CDR3 nucleotides: TGTGCCAGTAGGACTACCGACGGATCAACTAATGAAAAACTGTTTTTT. Its translation is CASRTTDGSTNEKLFF.

The genes are TRBV2 and TRBJ1-5; 10 positions match TRBD1. The V and J ends lost 8 bases and 0 bases, in that order; junction bases with no gene match: 7. The CDR3 is 16 residues long. CDR1 and CDR2 from the germline V gene are SNHLY and FYNNEI. CDR3 amino acids: CASLRDRGNSNQPQHF. As DNA, the CDR3 is TGTGCCAGCCTTAGGGACAGGGGAAATAGCAATCAGCCCCAGCATTTT.

The chain carries TRBV5-1 and TRBJ1-2, with 8 bases aligning to TRBD1. The germline V gene has CDR1 SGHRS and CDR2 YFSETQ. Trimming took 0 bases from V and 1 from J; bases not matched to a gene: 8. This CDR3 is 17 amino acids long. The CDR3 sequence: CASSLEGRGQFNYGYTF. The DNA for the CDR3 is TGCGCCAGCAGCTTGGAAGGCAGGGGGCAGTTTAACTATGGCTACACCTTC.

The chain uses TRBV10-2 and TRBJ2-7; 11 bases are a match to TRBD1. This CDR3 has 15 amino acids. V gave up 5 bases and J gave up 3 bases; unmatched junction bases: 6. Germline CDR1 reads WSHSY; CDR2 reads SAAADI. Written as DNA, the CDR3 is TGCGCCAGCAGTCTGGCCGGGACAGGGGGCTACGAGCAGTACTTC. Protein product: CASSLAGTGGYEQYF.

This clone was detected once. CDR3 in DNA: TGCGCCAGCAGCCAAGATCTAACTTCTAACTATGGCTACACCTTC. It encodes CASSQDLTSNYGYTF. The chain employs TRBV4-1 and TRBJ1-2; D not resolved. Deletions cut 0 bases from V and 0 bases from J, with 8 bases between. The CDR3 sequence is 15 residues long. CDR1 and CDR2 from the germline V gene are MGHRA and YSYEKL.

The J gene is TRBJ2-3, the V gene TRBV6-5; 10 bases are a match to TRBD2. CDR1 is MNHEY, CDR2 SVGAGI, per germline. This CDR3 comprises 15 residues. The V and J ends lost 6 bases and 1 base, in that order; junction bases with no gene match: 4. The CDR3 sequence: CASRAGTSGTDTQYF. The CDR3 DNA is TGTGCCAGCAGGGCCGGGACTAGCGGCACAGATACGCAGTATTTT.

This clone appeared once. The V and J genes are TRBV28 and TRBJ1-1, with 7 bases fitting TRBD1. Germline assignment: CDR1 MDHEN and CDR2 SYDVKM. The V and J ends lost 7 bases and 6 bases, in that order; junction bases with no gene match: 17. The CDR3 runs to 16 residues. The CDR3 protein is CASTPTGNRGGSEAFF. The CDR3 DNA is TGTGCCAGCACCCCAACAGGTAACAGGGGTGGCTCTGAAGCTTTCTTT.

The chain recombines TRBV27 with TRBJ1-6; D remains ambiguous. This CDR3 is built from 13 residues. V was shortened by 4 bases and J by 5 bases, with 6 bases between the two germline ends. Germline loops: CDR1 MNHEY, CDR2 SMNVEV (reference sequence). CDR3 protein: CASSWQNNSPLHF. The CDR3 DNA follows: TGTGCCAGCAGTTGGCAGAATAATTCACCCCTCCACTTT.

The V gene is TRBV7-6, the J gene TRBJ2-3, with D uncertain. Germline values: CDR1 SGHVS, CDR2 FNYEAQ. Trimming took 1 base from V and 0 from J, leaving 8 bases between them. This CDR3 region has 15 residues. The CDR3 nucleotides are TGTGCCAGCAGCTTAGGCAGAGCTAGCACAGATACGCAGTATTTT. This translates into CASSLGRASTDTQYF.

This clone has a handful of counts. This chain uses TRBV19 with TRBJ2-3; TRBD1 matches 8 bases. J gave up 3 bases and V 10 bases, and 12 bases lay outside the gene matches. Germline V CDR1 and CDR2: LNHDA, SQIVND (reference sequence). The CDR3 consists of 15 residues. CDR3 sequence: CATTITGGRTDTQYF. The CDR3 region has the DNA TGTGCCACCACGATTACAGGGGGTCGTACAGATACGCAGTATTTT.

The rearrangement joins TRBV6-6 to TRBJ2-3, with TRBD2 as a possible D gene (5 bases). V was trimmed by 9 bases and J by 2 bases, leaving 15 bases between them. The germline V gene has CDR1 MNHNY and CDR2 SVGAGI (reference sequence). This CDR3 contains 14 residues. The CDR3 nucleotides are TGTGCCAGTCGAGGACTCCTGATCACAGATACGCAGTATTTT. Encoded protein: CASRGLLITDTQYF.

The chain is built from TRBV29-1 and TRBJ2-1; 9 nucleotides agree with TRBD2. The ends lost 6 bases at V and 0 bases at J; junction bases unmatched: 9. Germline CDR1 is SQVTM and CDR2 is ANQGSEA. This CDR3 is built from 16 residues. The CDR3 bases are TGCAGCGTCGGGGGAGAGCGGGGGGCCTCCTACAATGAGCAGTTCTTC. Translated: CSVGGERGASYNEQFF.

A word on this clone: At one end the junction does not follow the germline gene, possibly because of a read error. V usage is TRBV5-4 and J usage is TRBJ2-3; TRBD1 is a possible D gene (6 bases). Germline V gene sequence: CDR1 SGHNT, CDR2 YYREEE (reference sequence). The CDR3 is made up of 14 amino acids. The CDR3 nucleotides are TGTGCCAGCACCTTGGGGGCTAGCACAGATACGCAGTATTTT. The encoded protein is CASTLGASTDTQYF. The whole variable domain, filled in from reference TRBV5-4 and TRBJ2-3, reads ETGVTQSPTHLIKTRGQQVTLRCSSQSGHNTVSWYQQALGQGPQFIFQYYREEENGRGNFPPRFSGLQFPNYSSELNVNALELDDSALYLCASTLGASTDTQYFGPGTRLTVL.